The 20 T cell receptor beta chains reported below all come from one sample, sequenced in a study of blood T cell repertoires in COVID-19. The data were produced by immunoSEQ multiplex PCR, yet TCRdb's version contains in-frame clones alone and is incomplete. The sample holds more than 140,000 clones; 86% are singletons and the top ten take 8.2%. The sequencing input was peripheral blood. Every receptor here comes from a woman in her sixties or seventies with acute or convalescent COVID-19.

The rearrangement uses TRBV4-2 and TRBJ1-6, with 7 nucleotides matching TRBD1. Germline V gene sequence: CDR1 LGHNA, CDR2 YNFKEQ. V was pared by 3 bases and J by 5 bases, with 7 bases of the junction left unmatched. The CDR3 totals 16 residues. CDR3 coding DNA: TGTGCCAGCAGCCAGAAACCGGGACAGCATAATTCACCCCTCCACTTT. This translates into CASSQKPGQHNSPLHF.

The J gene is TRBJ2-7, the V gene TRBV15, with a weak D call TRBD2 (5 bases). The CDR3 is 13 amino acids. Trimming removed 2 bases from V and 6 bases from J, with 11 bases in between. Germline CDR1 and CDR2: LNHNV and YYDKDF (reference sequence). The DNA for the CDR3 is TGTGCCACCAGCAGACTCCTAGCATCCGAGCAGTACTTC. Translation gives CATSRLLASEQYF. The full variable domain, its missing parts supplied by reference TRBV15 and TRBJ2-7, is DAMVIQNPRYQVTQFGKPVTLSCSQTLNHNVMYWYQQKSSQAPKLLFHYYDKDFNNEADTPDNFQSRRPNTSFCFLDIRSPGLGDTAMYLCATSRLLASEQYFGPGTRLTVT.

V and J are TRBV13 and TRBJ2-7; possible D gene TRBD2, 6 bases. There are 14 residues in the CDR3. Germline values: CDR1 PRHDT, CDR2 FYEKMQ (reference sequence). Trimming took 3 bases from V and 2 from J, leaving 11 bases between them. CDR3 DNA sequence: TGTGCCAGCAGCTTTGGAAGGGAGGCCTACGAGCAGTACTTC. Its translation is CASSFGREAYEQYF.

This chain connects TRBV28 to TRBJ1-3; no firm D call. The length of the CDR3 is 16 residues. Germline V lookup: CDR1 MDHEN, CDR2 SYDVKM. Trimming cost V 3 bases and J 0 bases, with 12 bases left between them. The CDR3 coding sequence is TGTGCCAGCAGTTTTAGAGGATCTGGCTCTGGAAACACCATATATTTT. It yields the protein CASSFRGSGSGNTIYF.

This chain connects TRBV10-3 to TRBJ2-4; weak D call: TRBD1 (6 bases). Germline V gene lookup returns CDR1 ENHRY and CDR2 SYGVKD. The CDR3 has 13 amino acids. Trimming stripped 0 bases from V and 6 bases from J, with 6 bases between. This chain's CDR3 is CAISESGGNIQYF. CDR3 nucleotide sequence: TGTGCCATCAGTGAGTCAGGGGGAAACATTCAGTACTTC.

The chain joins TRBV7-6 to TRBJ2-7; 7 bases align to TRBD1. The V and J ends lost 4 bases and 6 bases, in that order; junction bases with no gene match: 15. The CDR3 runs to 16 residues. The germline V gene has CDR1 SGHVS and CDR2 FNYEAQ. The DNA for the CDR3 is TGTGCCAGCAGCTCGGAACAGACAGGGCGGGCCTCCGAGCAGTACTTC. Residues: CASSSEQTGRASEQYF.

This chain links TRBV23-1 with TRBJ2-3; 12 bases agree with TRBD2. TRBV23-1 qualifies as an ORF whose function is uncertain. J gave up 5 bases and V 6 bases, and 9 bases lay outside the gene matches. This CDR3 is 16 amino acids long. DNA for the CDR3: TGCGCCAGCAGCCCTAGCGGGGGGGCCGGGAGAGATACGCAGTATTTT. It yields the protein CASSPSGGAGRDTQYF.

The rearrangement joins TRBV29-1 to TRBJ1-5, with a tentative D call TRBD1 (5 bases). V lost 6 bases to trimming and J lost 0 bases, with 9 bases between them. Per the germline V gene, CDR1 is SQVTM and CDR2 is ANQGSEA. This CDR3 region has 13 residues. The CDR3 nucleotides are TGCAGCGTAGGGGAAAATAGCAATCAGCCCCAGCATTTT. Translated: CSVGENSNQPQHF.

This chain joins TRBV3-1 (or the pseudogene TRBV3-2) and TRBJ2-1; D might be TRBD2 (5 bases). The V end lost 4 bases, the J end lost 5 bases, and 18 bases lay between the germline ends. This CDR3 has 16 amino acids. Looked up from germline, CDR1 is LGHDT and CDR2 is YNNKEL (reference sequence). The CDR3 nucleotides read TGTGCCAGCAGCCGAGGGTTTAGGACGGAAAACAATGAGCAGTTCTTC. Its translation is CASSRGFRTENNEQFF.

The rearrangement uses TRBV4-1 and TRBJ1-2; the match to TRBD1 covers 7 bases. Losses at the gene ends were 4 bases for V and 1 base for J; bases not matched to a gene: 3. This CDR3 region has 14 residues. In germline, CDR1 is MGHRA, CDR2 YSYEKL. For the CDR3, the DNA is TGCGCCAGCAGCCCCCGACAGGGTAACTATGGCTACACCTTC. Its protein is CASSPRQGNYGYTF.

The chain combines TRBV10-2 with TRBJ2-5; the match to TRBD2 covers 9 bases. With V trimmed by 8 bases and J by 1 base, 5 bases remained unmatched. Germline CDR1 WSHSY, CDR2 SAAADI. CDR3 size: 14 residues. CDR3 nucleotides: TGCGCCAGCGCGTCTAGCGGGGCCCAAGAGACCCAGTACTTC. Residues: CASASSGAQETQYF.

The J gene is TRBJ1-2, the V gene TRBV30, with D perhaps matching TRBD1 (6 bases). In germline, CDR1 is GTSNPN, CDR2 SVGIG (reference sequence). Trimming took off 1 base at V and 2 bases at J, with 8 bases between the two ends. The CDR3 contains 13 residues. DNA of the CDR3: TGTGCCTGGAGTGGCACAGGGAACTATGGCTACACCTTC. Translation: CAWSGTGNYGYTF.

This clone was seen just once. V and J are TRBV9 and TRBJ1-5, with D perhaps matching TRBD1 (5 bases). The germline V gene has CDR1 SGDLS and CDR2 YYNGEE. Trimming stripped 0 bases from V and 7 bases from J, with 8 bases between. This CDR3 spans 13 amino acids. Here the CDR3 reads CASSVEGEQPQHF. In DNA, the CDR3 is TGTGCCAGCAGCGTAGAAGGGGAACAGCCCCAGCATTTT.

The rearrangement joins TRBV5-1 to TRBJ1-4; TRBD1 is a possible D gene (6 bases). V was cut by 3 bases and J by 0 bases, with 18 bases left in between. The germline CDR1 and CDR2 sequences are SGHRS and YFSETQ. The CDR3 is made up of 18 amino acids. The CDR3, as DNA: TGCGCCAGCAGCTGGGGGCGTTCCAAGGTTGCAACTAATGAAAAACTGTTTTTT. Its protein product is CASSWGRSKVATNEKLFF. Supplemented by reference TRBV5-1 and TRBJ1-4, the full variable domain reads KAGVTQTPRYLIKTRGQQVTLSCSPISGHRSVSWYQQTPGQGLQFLFEYFSETQRNKGNFPGRFSGRQFSNSRSEMNVSTLELGDSALYLCASSWGRSKVATNEKLFFGSGTQLSVL.

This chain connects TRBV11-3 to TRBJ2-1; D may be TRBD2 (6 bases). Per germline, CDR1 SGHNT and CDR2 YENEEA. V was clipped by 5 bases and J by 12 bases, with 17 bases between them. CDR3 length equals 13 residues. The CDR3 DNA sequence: TGTGCCAGCAGCCCCCGGGGCGGGGCTGGGCAGTTCTTC. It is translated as CASSPRGGAGQFF.

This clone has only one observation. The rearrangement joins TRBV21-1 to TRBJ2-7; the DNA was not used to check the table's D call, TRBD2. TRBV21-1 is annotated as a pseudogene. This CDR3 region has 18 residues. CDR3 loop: CASSKMELCGDKAAVEYF. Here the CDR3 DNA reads TGTGCCAGCAGCAAAATGGAGCTTTGCGGGGATAAAGCGGCGGTTGAGTACTTC.

The CDR3 sequence is CASSPIAGTPYEQYF. CDR3 coding DNA: TGTGCCAGCAGCCCCATAGCGGGGACACCCTACGAGCAGTACTTC. This chain joins TRBV7-6 and TRBJ2-7; TRBD2 aligns across 8 bases. J was trimmed by 2 bases and V by 5 bases; bases with no gene match: 8. The CDR3 contains 15 residues. Germline loops: CDR1 SGHVS, CDR2 FNYEAQ.

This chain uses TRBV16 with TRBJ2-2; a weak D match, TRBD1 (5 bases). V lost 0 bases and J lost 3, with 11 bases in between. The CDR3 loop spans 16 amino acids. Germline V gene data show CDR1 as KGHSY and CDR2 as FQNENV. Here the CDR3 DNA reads TGTGCCAGCAGCCAATCCGACAGCAGTTACACCGGGGAGCTGTTTTTT. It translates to CASSQSDSSYTGELFF.

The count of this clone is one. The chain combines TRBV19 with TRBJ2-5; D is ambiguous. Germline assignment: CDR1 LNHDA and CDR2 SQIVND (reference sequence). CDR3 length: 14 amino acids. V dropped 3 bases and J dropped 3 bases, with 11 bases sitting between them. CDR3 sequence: CASSMGRGKETQYF. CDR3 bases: TGTGCCAGTAGTATGGGTCGAGGCAAAGAGACCCAGTACTTC. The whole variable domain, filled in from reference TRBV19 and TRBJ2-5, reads DGGITQSPKYLFRKEGQNVTLSCEQNLNHDAMYWYRQDPGQGLRLIYYSQIVNDFQKGDIAEGYSVSREKKESFPLTVTSAQKNPTAFYLCASSMGRGKETQYFGPGTRLLVL.

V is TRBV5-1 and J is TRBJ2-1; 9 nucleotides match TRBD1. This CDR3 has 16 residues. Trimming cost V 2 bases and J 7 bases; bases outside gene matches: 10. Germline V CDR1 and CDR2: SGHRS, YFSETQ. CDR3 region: CASSFPEQGARNEQFF. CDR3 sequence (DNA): TGCGCCAGCAGCTTCCCGGAACAGGGGGCAAGGAATGAGCAGTTCTTC.